This TCR beta chain was documented in a study of beta chain features in type 1 diabetes. The authors reverse transcribed all of the isolated RNA, so sequencing captured expressed TCRB transcripts. Libraries were prepared by immunoSEQ multiplex PCR; TCRdb keeps only in-frame clonotypes and omits some of them. This table holds hundreds of thousands of clones, 11% found once. Cell sorting via CD45RO/CCR7/CD25/CD127/CD95/CD27 was performed to obtain CD4+ naive, central memory, regulatory and stem cell-like memory cells. V lost 5 bases, J lost 1 base, and 6 bases stayed unmatched. Germline V gene data show CDR1 as SGHTA and CDR2 as FQGNSA. CDR3 length: 17 residues. A few counts support this clone.

The sequence was collected from a woman between 25 and 40 years old in good health. This sequence joins TRBV7-2 and TRBJ2-3; 13 bases are shared with TRBD2. Sequencing input: naive CD4+ T cells from blood. CDR3 region: CASSPGLAGAGTDTQYF. As DNA, the CDR3 is TGTGCCAGCAGCCCCGGACTAGCGGGAGCGGGCACAGATACGCAGTATTTT.